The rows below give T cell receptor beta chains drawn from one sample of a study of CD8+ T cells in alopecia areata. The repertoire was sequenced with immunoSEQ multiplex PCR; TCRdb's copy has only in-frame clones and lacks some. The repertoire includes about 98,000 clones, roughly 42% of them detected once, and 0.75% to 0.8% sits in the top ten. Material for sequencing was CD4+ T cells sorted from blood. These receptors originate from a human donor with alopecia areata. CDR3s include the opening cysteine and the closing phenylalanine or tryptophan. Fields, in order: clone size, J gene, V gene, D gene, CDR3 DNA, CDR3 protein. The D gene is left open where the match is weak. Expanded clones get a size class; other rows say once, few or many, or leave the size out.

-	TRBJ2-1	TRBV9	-	TGTGCCAGCAGCGTAGTAGGGGACACCTACTACAATGAGCAGTTCTTC	CASSVVGDTYYNEQFF
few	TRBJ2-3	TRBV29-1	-	TGCAGCGTTTCAAGGCTAGTCGGCACAGATACGCAGTATTTT	CSVSRLVGTDTQYF
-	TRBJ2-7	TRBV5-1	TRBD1	TGCGCCAGCAGCTTGGGAGGGGGACAGCGATCCTACGAGCAGTACTTC	CASSLGGGQRSYEQYF
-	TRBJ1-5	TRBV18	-	TGTGCCAGCTCGCGGCTGGGGGGGGATAATCAGCCCCAGCATTTT	CASSRLGGDNQPQHF
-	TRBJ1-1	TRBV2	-	TGTGCCAGCAGTTCCCGTGGGAACACTGAAGCTTTCTTT	CASSSRGNTEAFF
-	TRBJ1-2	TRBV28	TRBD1	TGTGCCAGCGTTGGGACAGGGGGCGCCTCCTATGGCTACACCTTC	CASVGTGGASYGYTF
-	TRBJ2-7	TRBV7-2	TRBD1	TGTGCCAGCAGCTTAGGGGCGGGACAGGCCTACGAGCAGTACTTC	CASSLGAGQAYEQYF
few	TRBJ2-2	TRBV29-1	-	TGCAGCGCGGACAGCGCAAACACCGGGGAGCTGTTTTTT	CSADSANTGELFF
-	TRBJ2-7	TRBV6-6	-	TGTGCCACCGGGACAGGCGGCGGGAGCCCCTACGAGCAGTACTTC	CATGTGGGSPYEQYF
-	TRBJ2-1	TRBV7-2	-	TGTGCCAGCAGCTTAGACCCCGGAGTCAGGGGCAATGAGCAGTTCTTC	CASSLDPGVRGNEQFF
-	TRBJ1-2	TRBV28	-	TGTGCCAGCAGTTTATACTCACAGGTGAACACCTTC	CASSLYSQVNTF
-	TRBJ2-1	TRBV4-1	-	TGCGCCAGCAGCCAAGATTGGGACAACAATGAGCAGTTCTTC	CASSQDWDNNEQFF
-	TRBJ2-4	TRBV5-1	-	TGCGCCAGCAGCGCCAGCAGGGGAGACATTCAGTACTTC	CASSASRGDIQYF
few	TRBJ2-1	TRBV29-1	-	TGCAGCTTAGGGAATACAATTAATGAGCAGTTCTTC	CSLGNTINEQFF
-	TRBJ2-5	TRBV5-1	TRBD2	TGCGCCAGCAGCTTGACCCTAGCGGGGGAGGAGACCCAGTACTTC	CASSLTLAGEETQYF
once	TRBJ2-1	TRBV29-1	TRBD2	TGCAGCGGTGGGTCTCTAGCGGACAATGAGCAGTTCTTC	CSGGSLADNEQFF
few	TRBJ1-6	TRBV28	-	TGTGCCAGCAGGAAGAGCTCCTATAATTCACCCCTCCACTTT	CASRKSSYNSPLHF
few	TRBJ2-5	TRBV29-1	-	TGCAGCGTTGACGGGGCGGTTGAGACCCAGTACTTC	CSVDGAVETQYF
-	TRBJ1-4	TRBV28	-	TGTGCCAGCAGTTTGGGCGACCTTGGAGGAAAACTGTTTTTT	CASSLGDLGGKLFF
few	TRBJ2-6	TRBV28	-	TGTGCCAGCAGTTTTGACGCCCGGTATAGGGCCAACGTCCTGACTTTC	CASSFDARYRANVLTF
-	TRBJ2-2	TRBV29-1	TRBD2	TGCAGCGTCCTCTGGGGCGGGAGGGCCCATTCCGGGGAGCTGTTTTTT	CSVLWGGRAHSGELFF
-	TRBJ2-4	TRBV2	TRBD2	TGTGCCAGCAGTGAAGAGCGGGGGACCAAAAACATTCAGTACTTC	CASSEERGTKNIQYF
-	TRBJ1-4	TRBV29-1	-	TGCAGCGTTGAAGAGAAGGCGGGGGAGGAAAAACTGTTTTTT	CSVEEKAGEEKLFF
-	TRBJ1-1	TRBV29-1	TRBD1	TGCAGCGTTCTGAGGGACAGGAACACTGAAGCTTTCTTT	CSVLRDRNTEAFF
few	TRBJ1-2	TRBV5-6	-	TGTGCCAGCAGCGCCGAGGGCTATGGCTACACCTTC	CASSAEGYGYTF
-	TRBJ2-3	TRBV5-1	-	TGCGCCAGCAGCTCTACTAGTTTATCACAAGCCGCAGATACGCAGTATTTT	CASSSTSLSQAADTQYF
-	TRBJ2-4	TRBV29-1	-	TGCAGCGTTGGCGATGTAAAAAACATTCAGTACTTC	CSVGDVKNIQYF
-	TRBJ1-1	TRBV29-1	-	TGCAGCGTTCGACGGCCGTTGTCGGCTGAAGCTTTCTTT	CSVRRPLSAEAFF
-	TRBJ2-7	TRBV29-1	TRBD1	TGCAGCGCCATCACAGGGGGCGGCTACGAGCAGTACTTC	CSAITGGGYEQYF
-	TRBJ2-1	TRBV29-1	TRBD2	TGCAGTCTTCCGATCGCCGGGACTAGCGGCTACAATGAGCAGTTCTTC	CSLPIAGTSGYNEQFF
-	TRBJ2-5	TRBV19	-	TGTGCCAGTAGTACGACAAAATCGGATGAGACCCAGTACTTC	CASSTTKSDETQYF
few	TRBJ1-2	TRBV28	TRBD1	TGTGCCAGCAGGAGAGCCGGGACAGGGGCAAATGGCTACACCTTC	CASRRAGTGANGYTF
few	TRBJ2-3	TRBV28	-	TGTGCCAGCAGCCCTGACTCGCCCACAGATACGCAGTATTTT	CASSPDSPTDTQYF
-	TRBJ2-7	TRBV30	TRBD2	TGTGCCTGGAGCCGCCTGACTAGCGGGTCCTCCTACGAGCAGTACTTC	CAWSRLTSGSSYEQYF
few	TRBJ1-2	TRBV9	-	TGTGCCAGCAGCGCAATTGCAGGAGACGGCTATGGCTACACCTTC	CASSAIAGDGYGYTF
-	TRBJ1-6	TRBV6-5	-	TGTGCCAGCAGCCGATCCAGGACGGGGAATTCACCCCTCCACTTT	CASSRSRTGNSPLHF
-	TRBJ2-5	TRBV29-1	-	TGCAGCGTTGAAGAATCCGGAGGGACCCAGTACTTC	CSVEESGGTQYF
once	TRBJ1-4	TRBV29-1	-	TGCAGCGTAGAGGACAGAACCGGTGAAAAACTGTTTTTT	CSVEDRTGEKLFF
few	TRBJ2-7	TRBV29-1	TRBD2	TGCAGCGTTGGTGCGGGGGGGGCCTACGAGCAGTACTTC	CSVGAGGAYEQYF
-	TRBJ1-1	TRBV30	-	TGTGCCTGGATCCTCCAAGCCTCCTTTTGGGGGAACACTGAAGCTTTCTTT	CAWILQASFWGNTEAFF
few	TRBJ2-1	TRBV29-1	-	TGCAGCGTGAGAGGCCGAGCCTACAATGAGCAGTTCTTC	CSVRGRAYNEQFF
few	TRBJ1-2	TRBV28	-	TGTGCCAGCAGTTTGAGGGTGGCCCTCCCCCGGGGCTACACCTTC	CASSLRVALPRGYTF
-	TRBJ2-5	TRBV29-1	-	TGCAGCGTCGACCGCCCAGGCAGGGGAGAGACCCAGTACTTC	CSVDRPGRGETQYF
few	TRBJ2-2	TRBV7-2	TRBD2	TGTGCCAGCAGTTCAGAAGGGAGGGGTAACACCGGGGAGCTGTTTTTT	CASSSEGRGNTGELFF
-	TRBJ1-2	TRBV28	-	TGTGCCAGCGCTCTGAGCGACTATGGCTACACCTTC	CASALSDYGYTF
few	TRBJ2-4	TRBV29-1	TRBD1	TGCAGCGTCCTCGACAGGGGCAAAAACATTCAGTACTTC	CSVLDRGKNIQYF
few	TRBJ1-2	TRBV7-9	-	TGTGCCAGCCGGGGAGCCTATGGCTACACCTTC	CASRGAYGYTF
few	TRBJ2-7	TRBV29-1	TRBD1	TGCAGCGTTCTCTGGGACAGGGGGCCCTACGAGCAGTACTTC	CSVLWDRGPYEQYF
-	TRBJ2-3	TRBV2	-	TGTGCCAGCAGTGTGACTGGAAATACGCAGTATTTT	CASSVTGNTQYF
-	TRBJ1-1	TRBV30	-	TGTGCCTGGAGTGTACGACCACGCTCTGAAGCTTTCTTT	CAWSVRPRSEAFF
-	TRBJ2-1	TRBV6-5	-	TGTGCCAGCAGCTTGCGGGGACTTAATGAGCAGTTCTTC	CASSLRGLNEQFF
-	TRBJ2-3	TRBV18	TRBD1	TGTGCCAGCTCACCACCGGGAGGGACAGGGGGCACGGATACGCAGTATTTT	CASSPPGGTGGTDTQYF
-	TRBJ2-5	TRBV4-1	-	TGCGCCAGCAGCCAAGGAGAACCTTACCAAGAGACCCAGTACTTC	CASSQGEPYQETQYF